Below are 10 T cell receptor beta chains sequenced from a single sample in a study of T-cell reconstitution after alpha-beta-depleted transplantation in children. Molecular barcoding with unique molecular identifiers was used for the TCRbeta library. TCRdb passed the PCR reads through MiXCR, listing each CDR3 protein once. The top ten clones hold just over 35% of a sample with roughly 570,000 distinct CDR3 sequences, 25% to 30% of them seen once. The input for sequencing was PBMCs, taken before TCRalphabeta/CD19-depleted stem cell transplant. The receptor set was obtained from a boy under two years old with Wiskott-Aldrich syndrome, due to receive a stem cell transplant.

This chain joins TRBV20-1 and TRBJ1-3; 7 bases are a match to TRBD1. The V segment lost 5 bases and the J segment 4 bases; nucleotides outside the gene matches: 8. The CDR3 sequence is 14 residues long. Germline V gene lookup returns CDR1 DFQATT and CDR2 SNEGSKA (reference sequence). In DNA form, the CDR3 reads TGCAGTGCTCTGACCGGGACAGTGGGAAACACCATATATTTT. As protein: CSALTGTVGNTIYF.

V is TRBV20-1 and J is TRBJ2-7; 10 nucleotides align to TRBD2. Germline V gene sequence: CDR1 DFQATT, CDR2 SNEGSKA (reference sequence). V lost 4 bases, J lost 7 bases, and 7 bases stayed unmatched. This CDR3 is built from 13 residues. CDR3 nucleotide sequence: TGCAGTGCTACGCTAGCGGGAGTTAGGGAGCAGTACTTC. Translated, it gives CSATLAGVREQYF.

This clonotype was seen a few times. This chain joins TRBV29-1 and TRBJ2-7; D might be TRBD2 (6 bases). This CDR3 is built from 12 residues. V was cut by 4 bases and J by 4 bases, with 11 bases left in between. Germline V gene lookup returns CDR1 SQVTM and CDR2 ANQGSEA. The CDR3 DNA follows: TGCAGCGTTGCGATTGGGGGGTACGAGCAGTACTTC. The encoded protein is CSVAIGGYEQYF.

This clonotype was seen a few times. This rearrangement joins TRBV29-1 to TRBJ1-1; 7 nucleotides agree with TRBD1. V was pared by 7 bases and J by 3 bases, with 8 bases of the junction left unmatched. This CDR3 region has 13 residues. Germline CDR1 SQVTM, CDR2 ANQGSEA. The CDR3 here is CSGIQGLYTEAFF. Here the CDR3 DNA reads TGCAGCGGCATACAGGGGCTCTACACTGAAGCTTTCTTT. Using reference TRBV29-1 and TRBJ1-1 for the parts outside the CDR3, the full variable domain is SAVISQKPSRDICQRGTSLTIQCQVDSQVTMMFWYRQQPGQSLTLIATANQGSEATYESGFVIDKFPISRPNLTFSTLTVSNMSPEDSSIYLCSGIQGLYTEAFFGQGTRLTVV.

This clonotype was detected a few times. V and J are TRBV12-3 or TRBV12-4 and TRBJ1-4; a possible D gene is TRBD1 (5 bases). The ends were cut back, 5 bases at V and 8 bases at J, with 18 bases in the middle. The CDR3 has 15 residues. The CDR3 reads CASSPDLAGNEKLFF. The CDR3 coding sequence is TGTGCCAGCAGTCCGGACCTGGCAGGGAACGAAAAACTGTTTTTT.

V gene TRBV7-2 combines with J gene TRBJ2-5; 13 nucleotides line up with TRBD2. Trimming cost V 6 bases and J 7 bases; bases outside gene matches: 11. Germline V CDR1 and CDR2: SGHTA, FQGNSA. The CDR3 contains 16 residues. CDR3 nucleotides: TGTGCCAGCAGTCAGACTAGCGGGAGGACACGGGGGACCCAGTACTTC. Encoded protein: CASSQTSGRTRGTQYF. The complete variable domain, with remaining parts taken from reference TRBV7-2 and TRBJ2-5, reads GAGVSQSPSNKVTEKGKDVELRCDPISGHTALYWYRQSLGQGLEFLIYFQGNSAPDKSGLPSDRFSAERTGGSVSTLTIQRTQQEDSAVYLCASSQTSGRTRGTQYFGPGTRLLVL.

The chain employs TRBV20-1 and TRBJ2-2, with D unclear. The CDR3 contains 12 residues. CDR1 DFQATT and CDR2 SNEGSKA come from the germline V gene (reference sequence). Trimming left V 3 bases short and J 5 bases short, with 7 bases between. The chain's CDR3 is CSASDPTGELFF. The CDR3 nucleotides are TGCAGTGCTAGCGACCCAACCGGGGAGCTGTTTTTT.

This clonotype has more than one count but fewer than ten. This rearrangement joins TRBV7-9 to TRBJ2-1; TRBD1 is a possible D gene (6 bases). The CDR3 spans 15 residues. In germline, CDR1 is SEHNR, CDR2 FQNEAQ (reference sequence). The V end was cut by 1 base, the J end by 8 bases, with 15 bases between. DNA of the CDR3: TGTGCCAGCAGCTTAGTACAGGGATGGCGCGATGAGCAGTTCTTC. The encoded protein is CASSLVQGWRDEQFF.

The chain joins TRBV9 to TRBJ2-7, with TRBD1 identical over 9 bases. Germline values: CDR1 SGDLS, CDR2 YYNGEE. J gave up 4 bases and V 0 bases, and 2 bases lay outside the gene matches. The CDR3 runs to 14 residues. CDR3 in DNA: TGTGCCAGCAGCGTAGGGGACAGGGTGTACGAGCAGTACTTC. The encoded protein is CASSVGDRVYEQYF.

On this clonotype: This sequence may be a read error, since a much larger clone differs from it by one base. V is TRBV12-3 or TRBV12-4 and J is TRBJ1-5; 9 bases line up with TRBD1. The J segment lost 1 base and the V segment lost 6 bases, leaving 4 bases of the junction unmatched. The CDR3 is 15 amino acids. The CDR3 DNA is TGTGCCAGCAGACCCGGACAGGGGAGCAATCAGCCCCAGCATTTT. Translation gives CASRPGQGSNQPQHF.